These 17 T cell receptor beta chains share one sample of origin, sequenced in a study of PD-1 blockade in mismatch repair-deficient tumors. Measured with immunoSEQ multiplex PCR; TCRdb has only the in-frame clones, and not every one. The table includes roughly 110,000 clones, roughly 80% detected once. The specimen was peripheral blood, collected just over 59 weeks after starting pembrolizumab. These receptors were taken from an adult with mismatch repair-deficient cancer.

The chain joins TRBV5-1 to TRBJ2-7; 7 nucleotides line up with TRBD1. This CDR3 has 13 residues. CDR1 is SGHRS, CDR2 YFSETQ, per germline. The ends lost 5 bases at V and 2 bases at J; junction bases unmatched: 4. Here the CDR3 DNA reads TGCGCCAGCAGACCCGGACAGGCCTACGAGCAGTACTTC. Residues: CASRPGQAYEQYF. The complete variable domain, with remaining parts taken from reference TRBV5-1 and TRBJ2-7, reads KAGVTQTPRYLIKTRGQQVTLSCSPISGHRSVSWYQQTPGQGLQFLFEYFSETQRNKGNFPGRFSGRQFSNSRSEMNVSTLELGDSALYLCASRPGQAYEQYFGPGTRLTVT.

The gene calls are TRBV7-9 and TRBJ1-3; D is possibly TRBD1 (6 bases). V lost 2 bases and J lost 1, with 6 bases in between. CDR3 length: 14 amino acids. Germline V gene sequence: CDR1 SEHNR, CDR2 FQNEAQ (reference sequence). The CDR3 reads CASSLQGSGNTIYF. CDR3 nucleotide sequence: TGTGCCAGCAGCTTACAGGGGTCTGGAAACACCATATATTTT. The whole variable domain, remainder taken from reference TRBV7-9 and TRBJ1-3, is DTGVSQNPRHKITKRGQNVTFRCDPISEHNRLYWYRQTLGQGPEFLTYFQNEAQLEKSRLLSDRFSAERPKGSFSTLEIQRTEQGDSAMYLCASSLQGSGNTIYFGEGSWLTVV.

Concerning this clone itself: A junction boundary mismatches the germline segment, possibly from a read error. The chain uses TRBV11-2 and TRBJ2-7; TRBD1 agrees at 7 bases. CDR1 is SGHAT, CDR2 FQNNGV, per germline. The CDR3 is 14 amino acids. CDR3 amino acids: CASSLGDSRHEQYF. The CDR3 nucleotides read TGTGCCAGCAGTTTAGGGGACAGTCGCCACGAGCAGTACTTC.

The chain combines TRBV4-2 with TRBJ1-5, with no clear D. The CDR3 is 14 residues long. Trimming stripped 3 bases from V and 0 bases from J, with 6 bases between. In germline, CDR1 is LGHNA, CDR2 YNFKEQ. The CDR3 here is CASSQGVSNQPQHF. CDR3 DNA sequence: TGTGCCAGCAGCCAGGGAGTTAGCAATCAGCCCCAGCATTTT.

The CDR3 coding sequence is TGTGCCAGCAGAAAGGGTGGGCCTTACGAGCAGTACTTC. Translating gives CASRKGGPYEQYF. The chain uses TRBV6-5 and TRBJ2-7; D unresolved. Trimming pared 6 bases from V and 4 bases from J, leaving 13 bases between. Germline lookup yields CDR1 MNHEY and CDR2 SVGAGI. The CDR3 extends over 13 amino acids.

CDR3 sequence (DNA): TGTGCCAGCAGCTTTCCGGGAGGCTCGAATGAGCAGTTCTTC. Translation: CASSFPGGSNEQFF. The chain carries TRBV7-3 and TRBJ2-1; 7 nucleotides align to TRBD2. Trimming removed 3 bases from V and 7 bases from J; junction bases left unmatched: 6. CDR1 SGHTA and CDR2 FQGTGA come from the germline V gene. The CDR3 spans 14 residues.

In DNA, the CDR3 is TGTGCCAGCAGCGACAAAACAGGGTTTCAGCCCCAGCATTTT. Its translation: CASSDKTGFQPQHF. The genes are TRBV7-8 and TRBJ1-5, with a weak D call TRBD1 (6 bases). The CDR3 sequence is 14 residues long. Germline V lookup: CDR1 SGHVS, CDR2 FQNEAQ. The ends were cut back, 5 bases at V and 6 bases at J, with 14 bases in the middle.

The chain combines TRBV5-4 with TRBJ2-7; 7 bases match TRBD1. CDR3 length equals 14 residues. The V gene's germline CDR1 is SGHNT and CDR2 YYREEE (reference sequence). Unmatched junction bases numbered 4, after V lost 4 bases and J lost 0 bases. The CDR3 nucleotides are TGTGCCAGCAGCCCGGACAGGTACTCCTACGAGCAGTACTTC. Residues: CASSPDRYSYEQYF.

The J gene is TRBJ1-1, the V gene TRBV27; the D is unclear. This CDR3 is built from 13 residues. V lost 7 bases to trimming and J lost 1 base, with 10 bases between them. Germline V gives CDR1 MNHEY, CDR2 SMNVEV (reference sequence). The DNA of the CDR3 is TGTGCCAGCAAAAAAGGAGGGAACACTGAAGCTTTCTTT. It translates to CASKKGGNTEAFF.

This clone was detected only once. The genes are TRBV18 and TRBJ2-7; 10 nucleotides agree with TRBD1. Per germline, CDR1 KGHSH and CDR2 LQKENI. The CDR3 runs to 16 residues. With V trimmed by 3 bases and J by 6 bases, 11 bases remained unmatched. The CDR3 spells CASSPYTRDRGSEQYF. The CDR3 nucleotides read TGTGCCAGCTCACCGTATACCCGGGACAGGGGTAGCGAGCAGTACTTC.

The rearrangement joins TRBV5-6 to TRBJ2-2, with TRBD1 as a possible D gene (6 bases). The CDR3 has 16 residues. Germline values: CDR1 SGHDT, CDR2 YYEEEE. The V end lost 3 bases, the J end lost 4 bases, and 16 bases lay between the germline ends. The CDR3 DNA reads TGTGCCAGCAGCTCCTTATTACTAGGGGGCACCGGGGAGCTGTTTTTT. Amino acids: CASSSLLLGGTGELFF.

This rearrangement joins TRBV7-6 to TRBJ2-7, with TRBD1 matching 8 bases. Germline V gives CDR1 SGHVS, CDR2 FNYEAQ. The CDR3 is made up of 15 amino acids. V lost 5 bases to trimming and J lost 2 bases; unmatched junction nucleotides: 8. CDR3 sequence (DNA): TGTGCCAGCAGCGCTGACAGGGGTAGGGCCTACGAGCAGTACTTC. Translating it yields CASSADRGRAYEQYF.

The chain uses TRBV11-3 and TRBJ2-1; D not certain. Germline V gene data show CDR1 as SGHNT and CDR2 as YENEEA. The CDR3 is 13 amino acids. V gave up 5 bases and J gave up 5 bases, with 10 bases separating them. The CDR3 DNA sequence: TGTGCCAGCAGCCTACTATACAACAATGAGCAGTTCTTC. This sequence encodes CASSLLYNNEQFF.

The CDR3 loop is CAASGQGGNTGELFF. In DNA, the CDR3 is TGTGCCGCTTCAGGACAGGGTGGAAACACCGGGGAGCTGTTTTTT. V usage is TRBV10-3 and J usage is TRBJ2-2; 8 bases are shared with TRBD1. Germline V gives CDR1 ENHRY, CDR2 SYGVKD. The CDR3 is made up of 15 amino acids. Trimming took 11 bases from V and 2 from J; bases not matched to a gene: 10.

CDR3 coding DNA: TGTGCCAGCAGTAACCTGAATGAGCAGTTCTTC. This gives the protein CASSNLNEQFF. The genes are TRBV27 and TRBJ2-1; D not resolved. This CDR3 has 11 residues. Germline V gene sequence: CDR1 MNHEY, CDR2 SMNVEV (reference sequence). V lost 5 bases to trimming and J lost 7 bases, with 6 bases between them.

The chain recombines TRBV11-2 with TRBJ2-5; tentative D call: TRBD2 (6 bases). Trimming removed 1 base from V and 4 bases from J, with 13 bases in between. Germline V gene data show CDR1 as SGHAT and CDR2 as FQNNGV. The length of the CDR3 is 15 residues. The chain's CDR3 is CASSLARRAGETQYF. The CDR3 bases are TGTGCCAGCAGCTTAGCCCGGAGGGCCGGAGAGACCCAGTACTTC.

The V gene is TRBV12-5, the J gene TRBJ2-5; maybe TRBD1 (6 bases). This CDR3 is 17 amino acids long. Germline loops: CDR1 LGHNT, CDR2 FRNRAP. Trimming shortened V by 6 bases and J by 2 bases, and 22 bases separated the two germline ends. The CDR3 loop reads CASGRMGTLPFQETQYF. CDR3 bases: TGTGCTAGTGGGAGGATGGGGACACTGCCCTTTCAAGAGACCCAGTACTTC.